These T cell receptor beta chains were read from a single sample in a study of blood T cells in healthy people across ages. TCRdb redid the calling of the 5' RACE reads with MiXCR, one entry per CDR3 protein. The data contain some 370,000 distinct CDR3 sequences, about 55% of them singletons. Sequencing was performed on blood. These receptors came from a man between 60 and 70 years old in good health. CDR3s include the opening cysteine and the closing phenylalanine or tryptophan. Each record gives: clone size, V gene, D gene, J gene, CDR3 protein, CDR3 DNA. D genes are given only for firm matches. The size field is filled for only some rows; it gives once, few, many or a size class.

clone size: few; V gene: TRBV5-1; D gene: NA; J gene: TRBJ1-4; CDR3 protein: CASSWGTNEKLFF; CDR3 DNA: TGCGCCAGCAGCTGGGGGACTAATGAAAAACTGTTTTTT
clone size: few; V gene: TRBV3-1; D gene: TRBD2; J gene: TRBJ2-1; CDR3 protein: CASSTPGLAGYNEQFF; CDR3 DNA: TGTGCCAGCAGCACCCCCGGACTAGCGGGCTACAATGAGCAGTTCTTC
clone size: NA; V gene: TRBV3-1; D gene: TRBD1; J gene: TRBJ2-3; CDR3 protein: CASSPRGRGGTQYF; CDR3 DNA: TGTGCCAGCAGCCCCAGGGGGCGAGGCGGTACGCAGTATTTT
clone size: NA; V gene: TRBV20-1; D gene: TRBD2; J gene: TRBJ2-4; CDR3 protein: CSARRLAGGTFGNIQYF; CDR3 DNA: TGCAGTGCTAGGCGGCTAGCGGGGGGAACGTTCGGAAACATTCAGTACTTC
clone size: few; V gene: TRBV6-1; D gene: NA; J gene: TRBJ1-1; CDR3 protein: CASSEWGQGSEAFF; CDR3 DNA: TGTGCCAGCAGTGAATGGGGTCAGGGGAGTGAAGCTTTCTTT
clone size: NA; V gene: TRBV12-3/TRBV12-4; D gene: NA; J gene: TRBJ2-3; CDR3 protein: CASSLDLSSLQYF; CDR3 DNA: TGTGCCAGCAGTTTAGACCTCTCCAGTCTGCAGTATTTT
clone size: NA; V gene: TRBV28; D gene: NA; J gene: TRBJ1-5; CDR3 protein: CASRLRVTNQPQHF; CDR3 DNA: TGTGCCAGCAGACTCCGGGTTACCAATCAGCCCCAGCATTTT
clone size: many; V gene: TRBV4-2; D gene: NA; J gene: TRBJ2-7; CDR3 protein: CASSGGPSAPPYF; CDR3 DNA: TGTGCCAGCAGCGGGGGCCCTAGCGCTCCGCCGTACTTC
clone size: NA; V gene: TRBV5-1; D gene: NA; J gene: TRBJ2-3; CDR3 protein: CASSLEGTSNPDTQYF; CDR3 DNA: TGCGCCAGCAGCTTGGAAGGAACATCCAACCCAGATACGCAGTATTTT
clone size: NA; V gene: TRBV6-2/TRBV6-3; D gene: NA; J gene: TRBJ2-5; CDR3 protein: CASSYELGRETQYF; CDR3 DNA: TGTGCCAGCAGTTACGAGCTGGGGAGAGAGACCCAGTACTTC
clone size: few; V gene: TRBV20-1; D gene: TRBD2; J gene: TRBJ2-7; CDR3 protein: CSARDIGTSGRSYEQYF; CDR3 DNA: TGCAGTGCTAGAGATATTGGGACTAGCGGGAGGTCCTACGAGCAGTACTTC
clone size: few; V gene: TRBV15; D gene: NA; J gene: TRBJ2-7; CDR3 protein: CATSRLDEQYF; CDR3 DNA: TGTGCCACCAGCAGACTAGACGAGCAGTACTTC
clone size: NA; V gene: TRBV27; D gene: TRBD2; J gene: TRBJ2-3; CDR3 protein: CASKNQRGTDTQYF; CDR3 DNA: TGTGCCAGCAAAAATCAGCGGGGTACAGATACGCAGTATTTT
clone size: NA; V gene: TRBV4-1; D gene: NA; J gene: TRBJ2-7; CDR3 protein: CASSQERASYEQYF; CDR3 DNA: TGCGCCAGCAGCCAAGAGAGGGCCTCCTACGAGCAGTACTTC
clone size: NA; V gene: TRBV30; D gene: NA; J gene: TRBJ2-1; CDR3 protein: CAWREYNEQFF; CDR3 DNA: TGTGCCTGGAGGGAGTACAATGAGCAGTTCTTC
clone size: NA; V gene: TRBV7-3; D gene: NA; J gene: TRBJ2-3; CDR3 protein: CASNPPSGDTQYF; CDR3 DNA: TGTGCCAGCAACCCGCCGAGTGGAGATACGCAGTATTTT
clone size: NA; V gene: TRBV6-1; D gene: TRBD1; J gene: TRBJ1-1; CDR3 protein: CASGTGIENTEAFF; CDR3 DNA: TGTGCCAGTGGGACAGGGATCGAGAACACTGAAGCTTTCTTT
clone size: NA; V gene: TRBV7-2; D gene: NA; J gene: TRBJ1-5; CDR3 protein: CASNTGWTDQPQHF; CDR3 DNA: TGTGCCAGCAATACAGGTTGGACGGATCAGCCCCAGCATTTT
clone size: few; V gene: TRBV7-3; D gene: TRBD1; J gene: TRBJ2-4; CDR3 protein: CASSSGQGPGYNIQYF; CDR3 DNA: TGTGCCAGCAGCTCCGGACAGGGGCCGGGGTACAACATTCAGTACTTC
clone size: NA; V gene: TRBV29-1; D gene: NA; J gene: TRBJ1-1; CDR3 protein: CSTGRNTEAFF; CDR3 DNA: TGCAGCACCGGGAGGAACACTGAAGCTTTCTTT
clone size: few; V gene: TRBV5-1; D gene: TRBD2; J gene: TRBJ2-5; CDR3 protein: CASSPTSGPQETQYF; CDR3 DNA: TGCGCCAGCAGCCCGACTAGCGGGCCACAAGAGACCCAGTACTTC
clone size: many; V gene: TRBV20-1; D gene: TRBD1; J gene: TRBJ2-3; CDR3 protein: CSAKDRVDTYHTQYF; CDR3 DNA: TGCAGTGCTAAGGACAGGGTGGACACATACCATACGCAGTATTTT
clone size: NA; V gene: TRBV29-1; D gene: TRBD1; J gene: TRBJ2-5; CDR3 protein: CSVDIRQGPGGEQYF; CDR3 DNA: TGCAGCGTAGATATTAGACAGGGTCCTGGTGGGGAGCAGTACTTC
clone size: NA; V gene: TRBV7-2; D gene: TRBD2; J gene: TRBJ2-7; CDR3 protein: CASTLTPGLVYEQYF; CDR3 DNA: TGTGCCAGCACCCTAACTCCGGGACTAGTCTACGAGCAGTACTTC
clone size: many; V gene: TRBV20-1; D gene: NA; J gene: TRBJ2-7; CDR3 protein: CSARVSSGEQYF; CDR3 DNA: TGCAGTGCTAGGGTTTCCTCGGGGGAGCAGTACTTC
clone size: NA; V gene: TRBV7-8; D gene: TRBD1; J gene: TRBJ2-1; CDR3 protein: CASSFLQGTEQFF; CDR3 DNA: TGTGCCAGCAGCTTTCTACAGGGGACTGAGCAGTTCTTC
clone size: NA; V gene: TRBV5-1; D gene: TRBD2; J gene: TRBJ2-1; CDR3 protein: CASGLDNEQFF; CDR3 DNA: TGCGCCAGCGGACTAGACAATGAGCAGTTCTTC
clone size: NA; V gene: TRBV4-3; D gene: NA; J gene: TRBJ2-3; CDR3 protein: CASSQDWNPSTDTQYF; CDR3 DNA: TGCGCCAGCAGCCAAGATTGGAACCCTAGCACAGATACGCAGTATTTT
clone size: few; V gene: TRBV15; D gene: NA; J gene: TRBJ2-7; CDR3 protein: CATSRDFGNEQYF; CDR3 DNA: TGTGCCACCAGCAGAGATTTTGGAAACGAGCAGTACTTC
clone size: NA; V gene: TRBV6-2/TRBV6-3; D gene: TRBD2; J gene: TRBJ2-5; CDR3 protein: CASSPGTSGRETQYF; CDR3 DNA: TGTGCCAGCAGCCCCGGGACTAGCGGGCGAGAGACCCAGTACTTC
clone size: NA; V gene: TRBV11-2; D gene: NA; J gene: TRBJ1-4; CDR3 protein: CASSTRDRRLNEKLFF; CDR3 DNA: TGTGCCAGCAGCACCCGGGACCGACGCTTAAATGAAAAACTGTTTTTT
clone size: NA; V gene: TRBV7-2; D gene: TRBD2; J gene: TRBJ2-3; CDR3 protein: CASSLSAGGLDTQYF; CDR3 DNA: TGTGCCAGCAGCTTAAGTGCGGGAGGGCTAGATACGCAGTATTTT
clone size: NA; V gene: TRBV20-1; D gene: NA; J gene: TRBJ2-2; CDR3 protein: CSARDRRGRDTGELFF; CDR3 DNA: TGCAGTGCTAGAGATAGGCGGGGGCGGGACACCGGGGAGCTGTTTTTT
clone size: NA; V gene: TRBV20-1; D gene: NA; J gene: TRBJ2-1; CDR3 protein: CSAPGPNLNEQFF; CDR3 DNA: TGCAGTGCGCCGGGACCCAACTTGAATGAGCAGTTCTTC
clone size: many; V gene: TRBV5-1; D gene: NA; J gene: TRBJ2-7; CDR3 protein: CASSGDSYEQYF; CDR3 DNA: TGCGCCAGCAGCGGAGACAGCTACGAGCAGTACTTC
clone size: NA; V gene: TRBV20-1; D gene: NA; J gene: TRBJ2-1; CDR3 protein: CSARDSPGAYNEQFF; CDR3 DNA: TGCAGTGCTAGGGACTCCCCAGGGGCCTACAATGAGCAGTTCTTC
clone size: NA; V gene: TRBV20-1; D gene: NA; J gene: TRBJ2-1; CDR3 protein: CSASRAELSSYNEQFF; CDR3 DNA: TGCAGTGCTAGTAGGGCGGAATTGAGCTCCTACAATGAGCAGTTCTTC
clone size: NA; V gene: TRBV30; D gene: NA; J gene: TRBJ1-2; CDR3 protein: CAWKGDGYGYTF; CDR3 DNA: TGTGCCTGGAAGGGCGACGGCTATGGCTACACCTTC
clone size: NA; V gene: TRBV14; D gene: NA; J gene: TRBJ1-1; CDR3 protein: CASSQDSGWNTEAFF; CDR3 DNA: TGTGCCAGCAGCCAAGATTCAGGGTGGAACACTGAAGCTTTCTTT
clone size: NA; V gene: TRBV7-9; D gene: NA; J gene: TRBJ1-1; CDR3 protein: CASSPRGVMNTEAFF; CDR3 DNA: TGTGCCAGCAGCCCGAGGGGGGTCATGAACACCGAAGCTTTCTTT
clone size: NA; V gene: TRBV20-1; D gene: NA; J gene: TRBJ2-3; CDR3 protein: CSASFFTETNPDTQYF; CDR3 DNA: TGCAGTGCTAGCTTTTTTACAGAAACAAACCCAGATACGCAGTATTTT
clone size: NA; V gene: TRBV29-1; D gene: NA; J gene: TRBJ1-3; CDR3 protein: CSVSGSGNTIYF; CDR3 DNA: TGCAGCGTTAGCGGGTCCGGAAACACCATATATTTT
clone size: many; V gene: TRBV7-9; D gene: NA; J gene: TRBJ2-7; CDR3 protein: CASSGSFPRQPEQYF; CDR3 DNA: TGTGCCAGCAGCGGCAGTTTTCCACGTCAACCCGAGCAGTACTTC
clone size: few; V gene: TRBV12-3/TRBV12-4; D gene: TRBD1; J gene: TRBJ1-2; CDR3 protein: CASSPAGTGYGYTF; CDR3 DNA: TGTGCCAGCAGTCCAGCGGGGACAGGGTATGGCTACACCTTC
clone size: few; V gene: TRBV7-6; D gene: TRBD2; J gene: TRBJ2-3; CDR3 protein: CASSPAGPGGDTQYF; CDR3 DNA: TGTGCCAGCAGCCCAGCGGGGCCCGGGGGAGATACGCAGTATTTT
clone size: NA; V gene: TRBV12-3/TRBV12-4; D gene: TRBD2; J gene: TRBJ2-1; CDR3 protein: CASTHSGGRYEQFF; CDR3 DNA: TGTGCCAGCACCCATTCGGGCGGGAGATATGAGCAGTTCTTC
clone size: NA; V gene: TRBV7-9; D gene: TRBD2; J gene: TRBJ2-7; CDR3 protein: CASSPGTSGGSYNEQYF; CDR3 DNA: TGTGCCAGCAGCCCAGGGACTAGCGGGGGTTCCTACAATGAGCAGTACTTC
clone size: NA; V gene: TRBV9; D gene: TRBD1; J gene: TRBJ1-1; CDR3 protein: CASSPGQPSTEAFF; CDR3 DNA: TGTGCCAGCAGCCCGGGACAGCCGAGCACTGAAGCTTTCTTT
clone size: NA; V gene: TRBV28; D gene: NA; J gene: TRBJ2-5; CDR3 protein: CASTRRQYQGTQYF; CDR3 DNA: TGTGCCAGCACCCGGCGGCAGTACCAAGGGACCCAGTACTTC
clone size: NA; V gene: TRBV21-1; D gene: NA; J gene: TRBJ1-4; CDR3 protein: CASSGRQGAIEKLFF; CDR3 DNA: TGTGCCAGCAGCGGCCGACAGGGGGCAATTGAAAAACTGTTTTTT
clone size: few; V gene: TRBV24-1; D gene: TRBD2; J gene: TRBJ2-5; CDR3 protein: CATSDRTRTSGSKGETQYF; CDR3 DNA: TGTGCCACCAGTGACCGAACCCGGACTAGCGGGAGTAAAGGGGAGACCCAGTACTTC
clone size: NA; V gene: TRBV15; D gene: NA; J gene: TRBJ2-7; CDR3 protein: CATSRDLGLSSYNEQYF; CDR3 DNA: TGTGCCACCAGCAGAGATCTTGGCTTGAGCTCCTACAATGAGCAGTACTTC
clone size: NA; V gene: TRBV28; D gene: NA; J gene: TRBJ2-5; CDR3 protein: CASSPLNSRGYQGETQYF; CDR3 DNA: TGTGCCAGCAGTCCCCTTAACTCCCGGGGTTATCAAGGGGAGACCCAGTACTTC